A selection of T cell receptor beta chains follows, all from one sample in a study of shared clonotypes between healthy human individuals. The data were produced by immunoSEQ multiplex PCR, yet TCRdb's version contains in-frame clones alone and is incomplete. The data show approximately 2.4 million clones, nearly 97% seen once. The sample was naive CD4+ T cells sorted from blood. The receptor source for this set is a man between 18 and 35 years old in good health. Both conserved end residues are part of each CDR3. D genes are given only for firm matches. Rows give clone size only sometimes, using once, few, many, or a class for an expanded clone.

NA	TRBV5-4	NA	TRBJ2-6	CASSQLSGANVLTF	TGTGCCAGCAGCCAACTCTCTGGGGCCAACGTCCTGACTTTC
NA	TRBV28	NA	TRBJ1-2	CASSTTGSGYTF	TGTGCCAGCAGTACAACAGGGAGTGGCTACACCTTC
NA	TRBV18	NA	TRBJ1-5	CASSPVGDYQPQHF	TGTGCCAGCTCACCAGTTGGAGATTATCAGCCCCAGCATTTT
NA	TRBV2	few	TRBJ2-3	CASSYYLGGYTDTQYF	TGTGCCAGCAGTTATTATTTAGGAGGCTACACAGATACGCAGTATTTT
NA	TRBV11-2	NA	TRBJ2-7	CASSLRSGYEQYF	TGTGCCAGCAGCTTACGGTCGGGGTACGAGCAGTACTTC
NA	TRBV19	NA	TRBJ1-4	CASRGFQRNEKLFF	TGTGCCAGTAGGGGGTTCCAGAGGAATGAAAAACTGTTTTTT
NA	TRBV18	NA	TRBJ2-1	CASASGTNNEQFF	TGTGCCAGCGCATCCGGGACAAACAATGAGCAGTTCTTC
TRBD2	TRBV6-1	once	TRBJ2-7	CASTLAGGYEQYF	TGTGCCAGCACCTTAGCGGGAGGTTACGAGCAGTACTTC
NA	TRBV12-5	NA	TRBJ1-1	CATHRDLNTEAFF	TGTGCTACCCACAGGGATCTGAACACTGAAGCTTTCTTT
TRBD1	TRBV7-9	NA	TRBJ2-5	CASSHSPGQGQETQYF	TGTGCCAGCAGCCACTCGCCGGGACAGGGCCAAGAGACCCAGTACTTC
NA	TRBV5-8	few	TRBJ2-1	CASSFFVGVYDNEQFF	TGTGCCAGCAGCTTTTTTGTGGGGGTATATGACAATGAGCAGTTCTTC
TRBD1	TRBV6-5	NA	TRBJ1-2	CASSIGTGLYGYTF	TGTGCCAGCAGTATAGGGACAGGGCTCTATGGCTACACCTTC
TRBD2	TRBV7-9	NA	TRBJ2-1	CASSASGSYEQFF	TGTGCCAGCAGCGCTAGCGGGAGTTATGAGCAGTTCTTC
NA	TRBV6-1	NA	TRBJ1-3	CASSLGLGDTIYF	TGTGCCAGCAGCCTAGGACTGGGGGACACCATATATTTT
TRBD1	TRBV5-1	NA	TRBJ2-7	CASSFQGQEVAEQYF	TGCGCCAGCAGCTTTCAAGGACAGGAGGTCGCCGAGCAGTACTTC
TRBD1	TRBV4-1	NA	TRBJ1-6	CASSQGWGQGSSYNSPLHF	TGCGCCAGCAGCCAAGGGTGGGGACAGGGGAGCTCCTATAATTCACCCCTCCACTTT
NA	TRBV6-5	NA	TRBJ1-5	CASSYSAGGNQPQHF	TGTGCCAGCAGTTACTCGGCGGGAGGGAATCAGCCCCAGCATTTT
NA	TRBV4-1	NA	TRBJ1-6	CASSHLGLSDSPLHF	TGCGCCAGCAGCCATCTCGGGCTGTCGGACTCACCCCTCCACTTT
NA	TRBV6-5	once	TRBJ1-5	CASSYGPNQPQHF	TGTGCCAGCAGTTACGGGCCCAATCAGCCCCAGCATTTT
NA	TRBV5-1	few	TRBJ1-6	CASSADSRLLHF	TGCGCCAGCAGCGCGGACAGTCGTCTCCTCCACTTT
TRBD1	TRBV6-6	NA	TRBJ1-2	CASSSGQGYGYTF	TGTGCCAGCAGTAGCGGACAGGGATATGGCTACACCTTC
TRBD2	TRBV19	NA	TRBJ2-3	CASSTLAGFPSTDTQYF	TGTGCCAGTAGTACGCTAGCGGGTTTTCCTAGCACAGATACGCAGTATTTT
TRBD2	TRBV11-2	NA	TRBJ2-2	CASSPGLASGYTGELFF	TGTGCCAGCAGCCCCGGACTAGCGAGTGGCTACACCGGGGAGCTGTTTTTT
NA	TRBV30	NA	TRBJ2-7	CAWSPRTLTYEQYF	TGTGCCTGGAGTCCACGGACTCTTACCTACGAGCAGTACTTC
NA	TRBV9	NA	TRBJ2-2	CASSVGGMNTGELFF	TGTGCCAGCAGCGTAGGAGGAATGAACACCGGGGAGCTGTTTTTT
NA	TRBV5-1	NA	TRBJ1-2	CASSPQGDGYTF	TGCGCCAGCAGCCCTCAGGGAGATGGCTACACCTTC
TRBD1	TRBV27	NA	TRBJ2-3	CASSWTGGTDTQYF	TGTGCCAGCAGCTGGACAGGGGGCACAGATACGCAGTATTTT
NA	TRBV5-1	NA	TRBJ2-7	CASSWDTGSSYEQYF	TGCGCCAGCAGCTGGGACACGGGGTCCTCCTACGAGCAGTACTTC
NA	TRBV5-1	once	TRBJ2-3	CASSSQGSTDTQYF	TGCGCCAGCAGCTCACAGGGTAGCACAGATACGCAGTATTTT
NA	TRBV4-1	NA	TRBJ2-1	CASSQDRGVSYNEQFF	TGCGCCAGCAGCCAAGATCGTGGGGTTTCCTACAATGAGCAGTTCTTC
NA	TRBV9	NA	TRBJ2-2	CASNVGNTGELFF	TGTGCCAGCAACGTTGGGAACACCGGGGAGCTGTTTTTT
NA	TRBV2	NA	TRBJ1-5	CASSPLLGGNQPQHF	TGTGCCAGCAGTCCCCTCCTGGGGGGCAATCAGCCCCAGCATTTT
NA	TRBV11-2	NA	TRBJ1-2	CASSLVGSNYGYTF	TGTGCCAGCAGCTTAGTGGGATCTAACTATGGCTACACCTTC
NA	TRBV5-1	NA	TRBJ2-1	CASSGQALPDNEQFF	TGCGCCAGCAGCGGCCAGGCCCTACCTGACAATGAGCAGTTCTTC
TRBD1	TRBV5-4	once	TRBJ2-1	CASSWPGQGANEQFF	TGTGCCAGCAGCTGGCCGGGACAGGGGGCCAATGAGCAGTTCTTC
TRBD1	TRBV5-1	NA	TRBJ1-1	CASSPRGDRTTEAFF	TGCGCCAGCAGCCCCCGGGGGGACAGGACCACTGAAGCTTTCTTT
TRBD1	TRBV7-9	NA	TRBJ1-4	CASSLVVRGQEKLFF	TGTGCCAGCAGCTTAGTGGTCAGGGGGCAAGAAAAACTGTTTTTT
NA	TRBV19	NA	TRBJ1-2	CASSIRGASGYTF	TGTGCCAGTAGTATTCGGGGGGCGTCGGGCTACACCTTC
NA	TRBV5-1	NA	TRBJ1-2	CASSSGTERPGYTF	TGCGCCAGCAGCTCGGGGACGGAAAGACCTGGCTACACCTTC